The 17 T cell receptor beta chains below were found in one sample sequenced in a study of T-cell memory formation after mild COVID-19 (dated by TCRdb to the early 2020s). Receptor amplification or capture employed 5' RACE. The sample was run on an Illumina NovaSeq 6000. TCRdb's own reprocessing of the public reads used fastp at Q25 and MiXCR and kept productive beta chains. Each entry merges the rows of one CDR3 protein and shows their most common DNA and genes. In this sample the table shows about 160,000 distinct CDR3 sequences, about a third of which occur a single time. The ten largest clonotypes hold about 11% of the sample. The specimen was PBMCs or a T cell subset sorted from them (not recorded which). Receptors originate from an adult woman who had mild COVID-19 (a few samples of this study predate the infection). The sample titles of this study are shuffled in the database, so cell type and time point are left out; the donor was told from shared clones.

The chain has TRBV15 and TRBJ1-6; unclear D gene. Trimming left V 4 bases short and J 6 bases short, with 13 bases between. This CDR3 has 15 residues. Germline CDR1 and CDR2: LNHNV and YYDKDF (reference sequence). CDR3 in DNA: TGTGCCACCAGCACCAGAAGAGTAGCTAATTCACCCCTCCACTTT. As protein: CATSTRRVANSPLHF. Complete variable domain (other parts from reference TRBV15 and TRBJ1-6): DAMVIQNPRYQVTQFGKPVTLSCSQTLNHNVMYWYQQKSSQAPKLLFHYYDKDFNNEADTPDNFQSRRPNTSFCFLDIRSPGLGDTAMYLCATSTRRVANSPLHFGNGTRLTVT.

In this sample, this clonotype turned up a few times. The rearrangement uses TRBV10-3 and TRBJ1-2; perhaps TRBD1 as D (5 bases). The CDR3 loop spans 15 amino acids. V was clipped by 0 bases and J by 5 bases, with 13 bases between them. CDR1 is ENHRY and CDR2 is SYGVKD in the germline V gene. The CDR3, as DNA: TGTGCCATCAGTGAGTCGGGGGATTTACGTTATGGCTACACCTTC. It specifies CAISESGDLRYGYTF.

The genes are TRBV4-1 and TRBJ2-7, with TRBD2 matching 9 bases. The germline CDR1 and CDR2 sequences are MGHRA and YSYEKL. The CDR3 totals 17 residues. Trimming at V came to 0 bases and at J to 5 bases, leaving 11 bases not matched to a gene. CDR3 loop: CASSQDSGGGARNEQYF. Here the CDR3 DNA reads TGCGCCAGCAGCCAAGATTCGGGCGGGGGGGCCCGTAACGAGCAGTACTTC.

The chain is built from TRBV20-1 and TRBJ2-1; 10 bases match TRBD2. The CDR3 runs 16 residues. Germline-derived CDR1 and CDR2 are DFQATT and SNEGSKA (reference sequence). Germline trimming cut 2 bases from V and 8 bases from J; bases unmatched to any gene: 12. CDR3 DNA sequence: TGCAGTGCTAGACCTCTGGCTAGCGGGGGCCGGGATGAGCAGTTCTTC. Translation gives CSARPLASGGRDEQFF.

This clonotype was picked up a small number of times. The rearrangement links TRBV14 to TRBJ2-1, with 10 bases identical to TRBD2. Germline V gene data show CDR1 as SGHDN and CDR2 as FVKESK. J gave up 7 bases and V 3 bases, and 9 bases lay outside the gene matches. This CDR3 has 16 residues. The CDR3 DNA reads as TGTGCCAGCAGCCAGAGACTAGCGGGTATGAGAAATGAGCAGTTCTTC. It yields the protein CASSQRLAGMRNEQFF.

The V gene is TRBV5-1, the J gene TRBJ1-6, with D possibly being TRBD1 (6 bases). There are 18 residues in the CDR3. CDR1 and CDR2 (germline): SGHRS, YFSETQ. V was trimmed by 0 bases and J by 7 bases, leaving 20 bases between them. The CDR3, as DNA: TGCGCCAGCAGCTTGGAGGGGCAGGGGCTGCTAAAAAATTCACCCCTCCACTTT. Translating it yields CASSLEGQGLLKNSPLHF. Combining the CDR3 with reference TRBV5-1 and TRBJ1-6 gives the whole variable domain KAGVTQTPRYLIKTRGQQVTLSCSPISGHRSVSWYQQTPGQGLQFLFEYFSETQRNKGNFPGRFSGRQFSNSRSEMNVSTLELGDSALYLCASSLEGQGLLKNSPLHFGNGTRLTVT.

This clonotype was seen only a few times. The J gene is TRBJ2-7, the V gene TRBV2; 7 bases map to TRBD1. Germline V gene sequence: CDR1 SNHLY, CDR2 FYNNEI. The CDR3 is made up of 13 amino acids. V lost 4 bases, J lost 6 bases, and 6 bases stayed unmatched. The CDR3 here is CASSGTGVLEQYF. The CDR3, as DNA: TGTGCCAGCAGTGGAACAGGGGTCCTCGAGCAGTACTTC.

A remark on this clonotype: Its ends do not fully match the called genes, so a read error is possible. V gene TRBV27 combines with J gene TRBJ2-2; D is undetermined. Germline loops: CDR1 MNHEY, CDR2 SMNVEV (reference sequence). This CDR3 comprises 12 residues. As DNA, the CDR3 is TGTGCCAGCGGTTTCCTCACCGGGGAGCTGTTTTTT. Translation gives CASGFLTGELFF.

This rearrangement joins TRBV27 to TRBJ1-1; 7 nucleotides match TRBD1. V was clipped by 6 bases and J by 7 bases; unmatched bases: 8. The V gene's germline CDR1 is MNHEY and CDR2 SMNVEV (reference sequence). The CDR3 is made up of 13 amino acids. CDR3 protein: CASSPTGTVEAFF. CDR3 in DNA: TGTGCCAGCAGCCCGACAGGGACTGTTGAAGCTTTCTTT.

The table lists this clonotype with a few counts. This chain connects TRBV7-2 to TRBJ2-1; D is possibly TRBD1 (6 bases). V lost 5 bases and J 2 bases, leaving 22 bases between the germline ends. The germline V gene has CDR1 SGHTA and CDR2 FQGNSA. The CDR3 has 18 amino acids. The CDR3 protein is CASSPGGWSARPYNEQFF. In DNA form, the CDR3 reads TGTGCCAGCAGCCCTGGGGGCTGGAGCGCGAGACCCTACAATGAGCAGTTCTTC.

This clonotype has just a few counts. The chain combines TRBV9 with TRBJ1-2, with D uncertain. Germline CDR1 SGDLS, CDR2 YYNGEE. The CDR3 is 13 residues long. The ends were cut back, 0 bases at V and 4 bases at J, with 7 bases in the middle. CDR3 residues: CASSVEGSYGYTF. In nucleotides, the CDR3 is TGTGCCAGCAGCGTAGAAGGGTCCTATGGCTACACCTTC.

This clonotype has more than one count but fewer than ten. The chain has TRBV5-1 and TRBJ2-7; 7 bases are shared with TRBD1. Germline V CDR1 and CDR2: SGHRS, YFSETQ. V dropped 8 bases and J dropped 6; count of bases not matched to a gene: 8. This CDR3 has 12 residues. CDR3 amino acids: CARGQSAAEQYF. The CDR3 region has the DNA TGCGCCAGGGGACAGTCCGCGGCCGAGCAGTACTTC. The complete variable domain, with remaining parts taken from reference TRBV5-1 and TRBJ2-7, reads KAGVTQTPRYLIKTRGQQVTLSCSPISGHRSVSWYQQTPGQGLQFLFEYFSETQRNKGNFPGRFSGRQFSNSRSEMNVSTLELGDSALYLCARGQSAAEQYFGPGTRLTVT.

The rearrangement joins TRBV23-1 to TRBJ1-2, with a tentative D call TRBD1 (6 bases). TRBV23-1 is placed among ORFs of uncertain function. The CDR3 totals 16 residues. V shed 4 bases and J shed 2 bases, with 17 bases lying between them. The CDR3 region is CASSPLKGQGNYGYTF. In DNA, the CDR3 is TGCGCCAGCAGTCCCCTTAAGGGGCAGGGGAACTATGGCTACACCTTC.

The V and J genes are TRBV18 and TRBJ1-4, with D hard to call. This CDR3 spans 15 amino acids. V shed 0 bases and J shed 8 bases, with 13 bases lying between them. From germline, CDR1 is KGHSH and CDR2 LQKENI. This CDR3 is CASSPPSQAGEKLFF. The CDR3 DNA reads as TGTGCCAGCTCACCACCATCTCAGGCGGGAGAAAAACTGTTTTTT.

This clonotype was counted a few times. This chain uses TRBV9 with TRBJ2-1, with D possibly matching TRBD2 (6 bases). The CDR3 has 15 amino acids. The V gene lost 0 bases and the J gene lost 4 bases, with 11 bases spanning the gap. Germline CDR1 reads SGDLS; CDR2 reads YYNGEE. CDR3 amino acids: CASSVAGERYNEQFF. In nucleotides, the CDR3 is TGTGCCAGCAGCGTAGCGGGAGAACGATACAATGAGCAGTTCTTC.

V usage is TRBV29-1 and J usage is TRBJ1-3; TRBD1 aligns across 8 bases. Looked up from germline, CDR1 is SQVTM and CDR2 is ANQGSEA. The junction had 8 bases not matched to a gene; V was cut back by 7 bases and J by 0 bases. The CDR3 is 15 residues long. DNA for the CDR3: TGCAGCGCCAGGGACAGGCGAGTCTCTGGAAACACCATATATTTT. This translates into CSARDRRVSGNTIYF.

This clonotype occurred a few times. The chain has TRBV7-3 and TRBJ2-1; a possible D gene is TRBD2 (6 bases). V lost 4 bases and J 7 bases, leaving 17 bases between the germline ends. The CDR3 totals 15 residues. Germline V gene data show CDR1 as SGHTA and CDR2 as FQGTGA. The DNA of the CDR3 is TGTGCCAGCAGCTCCCAGCGGGCGCCGGGGAATGAGCAGTTCTTC. It encodes CASSSQRAPGNEQFF.